This TCR beta chain was captured by sequencing in a study of T-cell reconstitution after alpha-beta-depleted transplantation in children. The TCRbeta library incorporated unique molecular identifiers. TCRdb re-analysed the PCR reads in MiXCR, keeping a single row per CDR3 protein. The sample consists of approximately 590,000 distinct CDR3 sequences, about 11% of them appearing once. This clonotype occurred a few times. Sequencing was performed on PBMCs from the stem cell graft donor, taken from the stem cell graft. This TCR derives from a human donor who donated a stem cell graft to a child with acute myeloid leukemia.

The CDR3 spells CSVERGGRETQYF. DNA of the CDR3: TGCAGCGTTGAACGCGGGGGCCGAGAGACCCAGTACTTC. The chain has TRBV29-1 and TRBJ2-5, with D perhaps matching TRBD2 (7 bases). The CDR3 runs to 13 residues. Per the germline V gene, CDR1 is SQVTM and CDR2 is ANQGSEA. V shed 2 bases and J shed 4 bases, with 11 bases lying between them.